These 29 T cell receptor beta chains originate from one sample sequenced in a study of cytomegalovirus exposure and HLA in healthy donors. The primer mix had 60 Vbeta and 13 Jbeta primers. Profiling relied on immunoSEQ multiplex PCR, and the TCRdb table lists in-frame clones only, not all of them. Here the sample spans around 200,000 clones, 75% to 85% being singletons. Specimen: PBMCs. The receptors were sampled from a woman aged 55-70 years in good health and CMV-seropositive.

The CDR3 DNA is TGTGCCAGCAGCCTCAGACTAGCGGGAGGGGAAGGCGAGCAGTTCTTC. Translated, it gives CASSLRLAGGEGEQFF. J is TRBJ2-1 and V is TRBV2; 14 positions match TRBD2. Germline lookup yields CDR1 SNHLY and CDR2 FYNNEI. The CDR3 consists of 16 residues. Trimming at V came to 6 bases and at J to 10 bases, leaving 11 bases not matched to a gene.

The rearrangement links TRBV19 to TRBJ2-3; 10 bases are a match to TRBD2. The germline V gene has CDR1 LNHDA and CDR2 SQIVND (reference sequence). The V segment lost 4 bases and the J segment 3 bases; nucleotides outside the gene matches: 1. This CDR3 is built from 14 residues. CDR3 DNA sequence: TGTGCCAGTAGTACGGGACTAGCGACAGATACGCAGTATTTT. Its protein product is CASSTGLATDTQYF.

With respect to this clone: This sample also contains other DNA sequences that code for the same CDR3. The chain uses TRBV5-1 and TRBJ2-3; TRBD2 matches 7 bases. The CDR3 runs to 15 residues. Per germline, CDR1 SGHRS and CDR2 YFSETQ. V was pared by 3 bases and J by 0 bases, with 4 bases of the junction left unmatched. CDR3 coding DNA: TGCGCCAGCAGCTCCTCGGGGGGTAGCACAGATACGCAGTATTTT. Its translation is CASSSSGGSTDTQYF.

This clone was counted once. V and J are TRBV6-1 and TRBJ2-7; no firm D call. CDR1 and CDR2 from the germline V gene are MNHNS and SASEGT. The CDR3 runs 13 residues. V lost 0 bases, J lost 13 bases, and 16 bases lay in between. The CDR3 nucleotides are TGTGCCAGCAGTGAAGCTAAGACATCTCCCGGTTACTTC. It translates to CASSEAKTSPGYF.

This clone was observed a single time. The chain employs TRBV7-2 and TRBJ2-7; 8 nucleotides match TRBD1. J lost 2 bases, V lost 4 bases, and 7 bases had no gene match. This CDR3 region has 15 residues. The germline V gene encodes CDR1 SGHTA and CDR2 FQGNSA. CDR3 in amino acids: CASSSDRGLTYEQYF. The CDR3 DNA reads TGTGCCAGCAGCTCCGACAGGGGCCTGACCTACGAGCAGTACTTC. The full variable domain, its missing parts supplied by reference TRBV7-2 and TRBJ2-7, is GAGVSQSPSNKVTEKGKDVELRCDPISGHTALYWYRQSLGQGLEFLIYFQGNSAPDKSGLPSDRFSAERTGGSVSTLTIQRTQQEDSAVYLCASSSDRGLTYEQYFGPGTRLTVT.

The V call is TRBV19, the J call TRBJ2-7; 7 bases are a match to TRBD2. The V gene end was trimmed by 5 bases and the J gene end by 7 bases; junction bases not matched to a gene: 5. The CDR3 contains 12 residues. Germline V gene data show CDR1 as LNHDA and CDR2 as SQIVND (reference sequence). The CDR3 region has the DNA TGTGCCAGTAGTCCCGAGCGGGGAGAGCAGTACTTC. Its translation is CASSPERGEQYF.

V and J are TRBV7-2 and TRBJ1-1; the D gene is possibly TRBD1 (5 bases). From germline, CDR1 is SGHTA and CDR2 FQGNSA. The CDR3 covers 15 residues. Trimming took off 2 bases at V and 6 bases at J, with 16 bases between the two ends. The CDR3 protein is CASSLKLGEVSEAFF. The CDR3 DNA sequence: TGTGCCAGCAGCTTAAAATTAGGGGAAGTCTCTGAAGCTTTCTTT.

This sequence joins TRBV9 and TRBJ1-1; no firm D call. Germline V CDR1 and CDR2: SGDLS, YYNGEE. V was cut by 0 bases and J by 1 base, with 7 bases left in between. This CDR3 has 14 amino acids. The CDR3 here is CASSVGEANTEAFF. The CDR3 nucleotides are TGTGCCAGCAGCGTAGGTGAAGCGAACACTGAAGCTTTCTTT.

The DNA of the CDR3 is TGTGCCAGCAGTTATGTGGCTGCGAACACTGAAGCTTTCTTT. Protein: CASSYVAANTEAFF. J is TRBJ1-1 and V is TRBV6-6, with unresolved D. Germline assignment: CDR1 MNHNY and CDR2 SVGAGI (reference sequence). The length of the CDR3 is 14 residues. V was shortened by 3 bases and J by 1 base, with 9 bases between the two germline ends.

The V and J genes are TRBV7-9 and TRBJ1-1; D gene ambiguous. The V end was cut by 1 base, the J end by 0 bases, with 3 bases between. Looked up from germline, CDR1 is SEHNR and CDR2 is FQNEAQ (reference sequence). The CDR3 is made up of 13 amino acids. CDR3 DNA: TGTGCCAGCAGCTTAGTTATGAACACTGAAGCTTTCTTT. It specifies CASSLVMNTEAFF.

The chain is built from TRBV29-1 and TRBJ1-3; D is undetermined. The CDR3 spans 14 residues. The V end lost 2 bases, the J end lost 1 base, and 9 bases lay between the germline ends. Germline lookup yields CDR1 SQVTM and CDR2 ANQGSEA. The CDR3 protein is CSVEIRGSGNTIYF. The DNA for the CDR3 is TGCAGCGTTGAAATCCGAGGATCTGGAAACACCATATATTTT. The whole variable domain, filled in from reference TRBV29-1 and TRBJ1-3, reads SAVISQKPSRDICQRGTSLTIQCQVDSQVTMMFWYRQQPGQSLTLIATANQGSEATYESGFVIDKFPISRPNLTFSTLTVSNMSPEDSSIYLCSVEIRGSGNTIYFGEGSWLTVV.

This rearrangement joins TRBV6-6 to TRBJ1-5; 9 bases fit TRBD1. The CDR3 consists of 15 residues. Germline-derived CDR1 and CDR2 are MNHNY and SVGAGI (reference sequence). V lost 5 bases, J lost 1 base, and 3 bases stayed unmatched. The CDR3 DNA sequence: TGTGCCAGCAGTGCCGGGACAGGGAGCAATCAGCCCCAGCATTTT. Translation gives CASSAGTGSNQPQHF.

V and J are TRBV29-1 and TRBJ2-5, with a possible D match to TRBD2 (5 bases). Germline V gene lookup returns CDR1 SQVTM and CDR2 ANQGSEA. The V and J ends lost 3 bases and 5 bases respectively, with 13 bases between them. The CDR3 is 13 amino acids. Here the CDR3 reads CSVEVITGETQYF. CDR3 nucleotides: TGCAGCGTTGAGGTTATAACGGGGGAGACCCAGTACTTC.

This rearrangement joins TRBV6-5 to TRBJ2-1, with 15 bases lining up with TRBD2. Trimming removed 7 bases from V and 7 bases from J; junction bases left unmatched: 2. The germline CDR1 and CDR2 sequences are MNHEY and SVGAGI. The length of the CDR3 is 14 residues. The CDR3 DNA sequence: TGTGCCAGCATAGGACTAGCGGGGGGGAATGAGCAGTTCTTC. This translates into CASIGLAGGNEQFF.

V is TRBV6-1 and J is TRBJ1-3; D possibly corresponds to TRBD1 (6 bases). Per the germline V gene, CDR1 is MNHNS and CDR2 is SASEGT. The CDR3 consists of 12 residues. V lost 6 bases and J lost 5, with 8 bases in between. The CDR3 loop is CASRDSRNTIYF. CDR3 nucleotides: TGTGCCAGCAGGGACAGTAGAAACACCATATATTTT.

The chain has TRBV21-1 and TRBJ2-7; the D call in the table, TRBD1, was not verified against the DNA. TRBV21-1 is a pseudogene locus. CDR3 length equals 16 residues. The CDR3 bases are TGTGCCAGCATCCAGAACAGGGGGCTGGGCTCCTACGAGCAGTACTTC. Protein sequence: CASIQNRGLGSYEQYF.

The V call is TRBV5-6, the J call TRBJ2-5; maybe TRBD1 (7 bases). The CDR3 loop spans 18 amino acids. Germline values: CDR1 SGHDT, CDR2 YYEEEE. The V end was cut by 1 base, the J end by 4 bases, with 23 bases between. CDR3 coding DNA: TGTGCCAGCAGCTTGTATAAGGGGGCTAGCGTAGGGAGAGAGACCCAGTACTTC. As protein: CASSLYKGASVGRETQYF. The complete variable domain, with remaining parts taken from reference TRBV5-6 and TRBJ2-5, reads DAGVTQSPTHLIKTRGQQVTLRCSPKSGHDTVSWYQQALGQGPQFIFQYYEEEERQRGNFPDRFSGHQFPNYSSELNVNALLLGDSALYLCASSLYKGASVGRETQYFGPGTRLLVL.

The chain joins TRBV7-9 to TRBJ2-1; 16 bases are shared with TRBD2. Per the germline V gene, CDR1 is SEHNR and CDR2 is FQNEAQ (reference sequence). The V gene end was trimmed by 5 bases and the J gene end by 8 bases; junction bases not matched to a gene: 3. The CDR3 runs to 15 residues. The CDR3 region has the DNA TGTGCCAGCAGCCGGGGACTAGCGGGAGGGGATGAGCAGTTCTTC. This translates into CASSRGLAGGDEQFF.

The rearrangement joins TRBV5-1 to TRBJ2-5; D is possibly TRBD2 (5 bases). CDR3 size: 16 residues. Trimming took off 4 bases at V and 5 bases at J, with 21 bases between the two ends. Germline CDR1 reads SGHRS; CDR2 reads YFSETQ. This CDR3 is CASSRTFTRLPETQYF. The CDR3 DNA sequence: TGCGCCAGCAGCCGGACTTTCACCAGGCTCCCCGAGACCCAGTACTTC.

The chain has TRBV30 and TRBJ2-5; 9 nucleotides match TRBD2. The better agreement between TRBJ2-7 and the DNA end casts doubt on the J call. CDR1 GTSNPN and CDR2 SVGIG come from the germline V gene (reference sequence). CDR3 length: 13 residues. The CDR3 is CAGGREGSYEQYF. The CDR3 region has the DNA TGTGCCGGAGGGCGGGAGGGCTCCTACGAGCAGTACTTC.

Here the CDR3 reads CASSPQGTDITGELFF. As DNA, the CDR3 is TGTGCCAGCTCACCACAGGGGACAGACATCACCGGGGAGCTGTTTTTT. The chain has TRBV18 and TRBJ2-2; 7 bases match TRBD1. The CDR3 runs 16 residues. The V segment lost 1 base and the J segment 4 bases; nucleotides outside the gene matches: 6. Germline CDR1 reads KGHSH; CDR2 reads LQKENI.

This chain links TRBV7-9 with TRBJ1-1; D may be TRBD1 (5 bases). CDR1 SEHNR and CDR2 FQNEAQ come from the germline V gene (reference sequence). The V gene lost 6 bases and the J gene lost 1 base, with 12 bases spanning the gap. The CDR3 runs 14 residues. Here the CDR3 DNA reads TGTGCCAGCAGTTCCCAGGGTGGGAACACTGAAGCTTTCTTT. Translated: CASSSQGGNTEAFF.

CDR3 sequence: CASSLVIPLTGGSYEQYF. CDR3 bases: TGTGCCAGCAGTTTGGTAATCCCCTTGACAGGGGGCTCCTACGAGCAGTACTTC. The chain couples TRBV28 to TRBJ2-7, with 9 positions matching TRBD1. Germline loops: CDR1 MDHEN, CDR2 SYDVKM. V lost 3 bases, J lost 0 bases, and 12 bases stayed unmatched. The CDR3 totals 18 residues.

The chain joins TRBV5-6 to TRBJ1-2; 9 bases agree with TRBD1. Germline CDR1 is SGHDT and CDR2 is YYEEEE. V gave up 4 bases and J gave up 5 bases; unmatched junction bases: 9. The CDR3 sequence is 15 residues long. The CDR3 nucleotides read TGTGCCAGCAGCCTCACAGGGGGCGTTGATTATGGCTACACCTTC. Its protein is CASSLTGGVDYGYTF.

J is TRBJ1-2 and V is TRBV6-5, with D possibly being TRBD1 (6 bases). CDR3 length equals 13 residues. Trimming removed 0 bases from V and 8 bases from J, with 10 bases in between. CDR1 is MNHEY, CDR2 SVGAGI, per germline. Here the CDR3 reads CASSYSQGNGYTF. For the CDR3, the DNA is TGTGCCAGCAGTTACTCACAGGGAAACGGCTACACCTTC.

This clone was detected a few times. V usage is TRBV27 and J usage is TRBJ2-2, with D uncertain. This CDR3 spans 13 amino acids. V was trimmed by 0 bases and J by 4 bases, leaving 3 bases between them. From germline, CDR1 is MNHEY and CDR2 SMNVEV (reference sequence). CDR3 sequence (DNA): TGTGCCAGCAGTTTATCTAGCACCGGGGAGCTGTTTTTT. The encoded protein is CASSLSSTGELFF.

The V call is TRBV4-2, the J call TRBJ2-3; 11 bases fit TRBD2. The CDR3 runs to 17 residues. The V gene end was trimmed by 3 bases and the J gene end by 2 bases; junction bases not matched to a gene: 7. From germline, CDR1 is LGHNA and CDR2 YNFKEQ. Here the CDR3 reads CASSQTGTSGNTDTQYF. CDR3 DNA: TGTGCCAGCAGCCAGACCGGGACTAGCGGAAACACAGATACGCAGTATTTT.

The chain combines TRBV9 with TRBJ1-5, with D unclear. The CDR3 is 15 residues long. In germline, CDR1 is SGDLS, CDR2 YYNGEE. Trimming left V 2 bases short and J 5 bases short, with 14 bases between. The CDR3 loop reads CASSVSIEGDQPQHF. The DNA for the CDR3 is TGTGCCAGCAGCGTTTCGATAGAGGGAGATCAGCCCCAGCATTTT.

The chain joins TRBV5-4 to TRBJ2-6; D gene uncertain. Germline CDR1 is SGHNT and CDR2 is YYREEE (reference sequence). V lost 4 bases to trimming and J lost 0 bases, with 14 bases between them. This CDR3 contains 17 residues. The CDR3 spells CASSPHTGRSGANVLTF. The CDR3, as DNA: TGTGCCAGCAGCCCCCACACTGGGCGCTCTGGGGCCAACGTCCTGACTTTC.